These T cell receptor beta chains were read from a single sample in a study of blood T cell repertoires in COVID-19. The protocol was immunoSEQ multiplex PCR, while the TCRdb copy is restricted to in-frame clones and leaves out a portion. Of about 160,000 clones in the sample, roughly 88% were seen once. The sample was peripheral blood. Receptor source: a woman of 80 years or more with active or convalescent COVID-19. Each CDR3 is given with its conserved first and last residue. A D gene is named only where the DNA matches it firmly. Not every row has a clone size; where given, it reads once, few, many or a size class.

j_gene,v_gene,abundance,d_gene,CDR3nt,CDR3aa
TRBJ2-1,TRBV2,.,TRBD2,TGTGCCAGCAATGGGCAGGGAGGGGATGAGCAGTTCTTC,CASNGQGGDEQFF
TRBJ1-1,TRBV18,.,.,TGTGCCAGCTCACCCGCCGGGACACCAAACACTGAAGCTTTCTTT,CASSPAGTPNTEAFF
TRBJ1-1,TRBV18,once,.,TGTGCCAGCTCACCACCCTCTCGGGGGAACACTGAAGCTTTCTTT,CASSPPSRGNTEAFF
TRBJ2-2,TRBV3-1/TRBV3-2,.,TRBD1,TGTGCCAGCAGGGGACAGGGCAACACCGGGGAGCTGTTTTTT,CASRGQGNTGELFF
TRBJ1-1,TRBV27,.,.,TGTGCCAGCAGTTTCGGCCAGAGGGACACTGAAGCTTTCTTT,CASSFGQRDTEAFF
TRBJ2-2,TRBV10-3,.,TRBD1,TGTGCCATCAGTGGCCTGAGCAGGGGGCTCGTCTCGGGCACCGGGGAGCTGTTTTTT,CAISGLSRGLVSGTGELFF
TRBJ2-5,TRBV7-8,.,TRBD2,TGTGCCAGCAGCTTAGGGCTAGCGGGGGCCTGGTACTTC,CASSLGLAGAWYF
TRBJ1-1,TRBV19,.,TRBD1,TGTGCCAGTAGGGGAAGACAGGGGGCCGTTGAAGCTTTCTTT,CASRGRQGAVEAFF
TRBJ2-1,TRBV7-9,once,.,TGTGCCAGCAGCGCATCTCTAGCCCCAATCGGAGATGAGCAGTTCTTC,CASSASLAPIGDEQFF
TRBJ2-3,TRBV19,.,TRBD1,TGTGCCAGTAGCAGGGACAGTGGTATAGATACGCAGTATTTT,CASSRDSGIDTQYF
TRBJ1-1,TRBV30,.,.,TGTGCCTGGAGGGCCCCGGGTGTGGGCACTGAAGCTTTCTTT,CAWRAPGVGTEAFF
TRBJ2-2,TRBV18,.,TRBD1,TGTGCCAGCTCACCGAGGAACAGGGGACAGAACACCGGGGAGCTGTTTTTT,CASSPRNRGQNTGELFF
TRBJ1-2,TRBV6-5,.,TRBD1,TGTGCCAGCAGTTACTCGGGACAGGACTATGGCTACACCTTC,CASSYSGQDYGYTF
TRBJ1-4,TRBV6-5,.,.,TGTGCCAGCAGTTACTCAGCCACAACTAATGAAAAACTGTTTTTT,CASSYSATTNEKLFF
TRBJ1-1,TRBV19,.,TRBD1,TGTGCCAGTAGTGCCGGGACAGGGTCTCGCACTGAAGCTTTCTTT,CASSAGTGSRTEAFF
TRBJ1-2,TRBV19,.,.,TGTGCCAGTAGTACAGGAGGACGGATAGTCAACTATGGCTACACCTTC,CASSTGGRIVNYGYTF
TRBJ2-2,TRBV19,few,TRBD2,TGTGCCAGTAGGGGACTAGCGGCGAACACCGGGGAGCTGTTTTTT,CASRGLAANTGELFF
TRBJ1-6,TRBV27,.,TRBD1,TGTGCCAGCACGCCGGGACAGGGGAATTCACCCCTCCACTTT,CASTPGQGNSPLHF
TRBJ2-1,TRBV4-1,.,.,TGCGCCAGCAGCCAAGCGAGAGACTGGAAAGGAGGTGAGCAGTTCTTC,CASSQARDWKGGEQFF
TRBJ1-4,TRBV7-9,once,.,TGTGCCAGCAGCTTAGTGGCAGCAACTAATGAAAAACTGTTTTTT,CASSLVAATNEKLFF
TRBJ1-1,TRBV7-9,.,TRBD1,TGTGCCAGCAGCTTAGAAGGGACAGCCAACACTGAAGCTTTCTTT,CASSLEGTANTEAFF
TRBJ1-3,TRBV6-5,.,.,TGTGCCAGCAGTTACGCGCGGAGCTCTGGAAACACCATATATTTT,CASSYARSSGNTIYF
TRBJ1-4,TRBV6-6,.,.,TGTGCCAGCACGCGGCAGGGAAGGGAAAAACTGTTTTTT,CASTRQGREKLFF
TRBJ2-3,TRBV30,.,.,TGTGCCTGGAGTCAAAGGACTTCTAGCACAGATACGCAGTATTTT,CAWSQRTSSTDTQYF
TRBJ1-1,TRBV18,.,.,TGTGCCAGCTCACCTCCGGGACACCAGAACACTGAAGCTTTCTTT,CASSPPGHQNTEAFF
TRBJ2-3,TRBV7-2,once,.,TGTGCCAGCAGCTTATTAGCGCTGGATACGCAGTATTTT,CASSLLALDTQYF
TRBJ1-4,TRBV3-1/TRBV3-2,once,.,TGTGCCAGCAGCCATCGACGGACGGTGGGAGACAATGAAAAACTGTTTTTT,CASSHRRTVGDNEKLFF
TRBJ1-2,TRBV4-1,.,TRBD1,TGCGCCAGCAGCCAACCTTCCGGGACAGGGGCCGCTAACTATGGCTACACCTTC,CASSQPSGTGAANYGYTF
TRBJ2-3,TRBV27,.,TRBD2,TGTGCCAGCAGTTGGACTAGCGGTCGAGATACGCAGTATTTT,CASSWTSGRDTQYF
TRBJ1-1,TRBV10-1,few,.,TGCGCCAGCAGTGAAACAGACACTGAAGCTTTCTTT,CASSETDTEAFF
TRBJ1-4,TRBV18,.,TRBD1,TGTGCCAGCTCACACAGGGGAACTAATGAAAAACTGTTTTTT,CASSHRGTNEKLFF
TRBJ1-1,TRBV30,.,TRBD1,TGTGCCTGGAGTGCGACGGGACAGGGCAGCACTGAAGCTTTCTTT,CAWSATGQGSTEAFF
TRBJ1-4,TRBV2,.,.,TGTGCCAGCAGCTTGACAGGACTTAATGAAAAACTGTTTTTT,CASSLTGLNEKLFF
TRBJ1-3,TRBV29-1,once,TRBD1,TGCAGCGTAACCCGACAGGGAGAAGGAAACACCATATATTTT,CSVTRQGEGNTIYF
TRBJ2-7,TRBV19,.,TRBD1,TGTGCCAGTAGTATAGATCCAGGGACAGGGACCTACGAGCAGTACTTC,CASSIDPGTGTYEQYF
TRBJ2-7,TRBV27,.,.,TGTGCCAGCAGTTTGTCCCGCCAAAACTCTCGACTCCTCTACGAGCAGTACTTC,CASSLSRQNSRLLYEQYF
TRBJ2-2,TRBV3-1/TRBV3-2,few,TRBD2,TGTGCCAGCAGCCAAGGGACTAGCTCGCACACCGGGGAGCTGTTTTTT,CASSQGTSSHTGELFF
TRBJ2-5,TRBV15,.,TRBD2,TGTGCCACCTACCTCCCGGCTAGCGGTCAAGAGACCCAGTACTTC,CATYLPASGQETQYF
TRBJ1-1,TRBV5-1,.,TRBD1,TGCGCCAGCAGCTTGGGTACAGGGGGTCCTGAAGCTTTCTTT,CASSLGTGGPEAFF